This TCR beta chain is from a study of T-cell reconstitution after alpha-beta-depleted transplantation in children. Per the germline V gene, CDR1 is MDHEN and CDR2 is SYDVKM. Germline trimming cut 3 bases from V and 5 bases from J; bases unmatched to any gene: 8. This CDR3 spans 15 amino acids. Points on this clonotype: The antigen is not known.

Preparing the TCRbeta library involved the use of unique molecular identifiers. TCRdb used MiXCR to reprocess the PCR reads, holding one entry per CDR3 protein. Here the sample spans around 700,000 distinct CDR3 sequences, less than 15% being singletons. Notes on the study in general: T cells produced anew were the main source of T-cell counts and diversity one year after transplant.

The chain has TRBV28 and TRBJ2-7, with 9 bases aligning to TRBD1. Sequencing used PBMCs, obtained before TCRalphabeta/CD19-depleted stem cell transplant. This receptor was taken from a girl aged 2 to 10 with congenital amegakaryocytic thrombocytopenia, due to receive a stem cell transplant. The CDR3 DNA reads TGTGCCAGCAGTTTTCAACAGGGGGCGATCCACGAGCAGTACTTC. Translated, it gives CASSFQQGAIHEQYF.